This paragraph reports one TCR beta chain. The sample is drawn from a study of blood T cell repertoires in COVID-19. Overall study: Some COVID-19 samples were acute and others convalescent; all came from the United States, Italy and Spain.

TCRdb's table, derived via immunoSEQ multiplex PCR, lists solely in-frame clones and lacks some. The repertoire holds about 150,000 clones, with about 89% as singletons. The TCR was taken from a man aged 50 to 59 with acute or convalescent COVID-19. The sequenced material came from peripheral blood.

The CDR3, as DNA: TGTGCCAGCAGCTTAGTCAGGGCGTCCACCGGGGAGCTGTTTTTT. It codes for CASSLVRASTGELFF. This rearrangement joins TRBV7-9 to TRBJ2-2, with D perhaps TRBD1 (5 bases). Germline assignment: CDR1 SEHNR and CDR2 FQNEAQ (reference sequence). V lost 1 base, J lost 4 bases, and 10 bases lay in between. The CDR3 loop spans 15 amino acids.